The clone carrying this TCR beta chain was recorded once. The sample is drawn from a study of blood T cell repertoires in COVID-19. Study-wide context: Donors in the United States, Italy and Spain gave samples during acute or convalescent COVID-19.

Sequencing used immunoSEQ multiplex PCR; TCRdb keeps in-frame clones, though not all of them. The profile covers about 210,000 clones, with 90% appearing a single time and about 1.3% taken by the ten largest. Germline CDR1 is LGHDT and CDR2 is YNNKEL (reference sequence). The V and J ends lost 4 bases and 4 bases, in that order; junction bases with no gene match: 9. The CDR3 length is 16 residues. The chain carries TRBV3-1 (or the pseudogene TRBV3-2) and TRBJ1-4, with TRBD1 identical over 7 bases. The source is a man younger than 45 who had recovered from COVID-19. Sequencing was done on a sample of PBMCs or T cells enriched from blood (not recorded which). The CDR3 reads CASSPHRQGLNEKLFF. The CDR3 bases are TGTGCCAGCAGCCCCCACAGACAGGGCCTTAATGAAAAACTGTTTTTT.